This entry lists 29 T cell receptor beta chains sequenced from one sample in a study of OX40 agonist ivuxolimab in advanced cancers. The assay was immunoSEQ multiplex PCR, and TCRdb's table has in-frame clones only and misses some. The sample has 40,000 to 55,000 clones; around 90% are singletons. Sequencing used CD4+ or CD8+ T cells sorted from blood, obtained in a trial of the OX40 agonist ivuxolimab. These TCRs come from an adult with an advanced solid tumor such as melanoma, head and neck, liver or kidney cancer.

This sequence joins TRBV28 and TRBJ2-7; 9 nucleotides agree with TRBD1. The CDR3 runs to 13 residues. CDR1 is MDHEN, CDR2 SYDVKM, per germline. J gave up 2 bases and V 10 bases, and 6 bases lay outside the gene matches. The CDR3, as DNA: TGTGCCACCGACAGGGGGACCGCCTACGAGCAGTACTTC. It translates to CATDRGTAYEQYF.

The chain recombines TRBV28 with TRBJ2-7; unclear D gene. The CDR3 sequence is 16 residues long. Trimming took 5 bases from V and 0 from J, leaving 17 bases between them. Germline V gene data show CDR1 as MDHEN and CDR2 as SYDVKM. CDR3 sequence (DNA): TGTGCCAGCAGTGGTTACAGAGAACAGACCTCCTACGAGCAGTACTTC. Translating it yields CASSGYREQTSYEQYF.

The J gene is TRBJ2-5, the V gene TRBV27; D is tentatively TRBD1 or TRBD2 (5 bases each). Per germline, CDR1 MNHEY and CDR2 SMNVEV (reference sequence). The germline V and J ends were trimmed by 5 bases and 5 bases, with 15 bases remaining between them. This CDR3 is built from 14 residues. DNA of the CDR3: TGTGCCAGCAGTCCGCCTTGGTGGGGGGAGACCCAGTACTTC. It encodes CASSPPWWGETQYF.

This clone was counted once. V and J are TRBV28 and TRBJ2-7, with D unresolved. Germline values: CDR1 MDHEN, CDR2 SYDVKM. Between the trimmed V and J ends, which lost 5 bases and 1 base, there was a span of 12 bases. The CDR3 is 14 residues long. CDR3 nucleotide sequence: TGTGCCAGCAGTACCTTGGTGGGGTCCTACGAGCAGTACTTC. Translated: CASSTLVGSYEQYF.

V and J are TRBV4-2 and TRBJ2-7; D is perhaps TRBD2 (5 bases). With 2 bases removed from V and 4 bases from J, the gap between germline ends came to 12 bases. Germline CDR1 is LGHNA and CDR2 is YNFKEQ. This CDR3 is built from 14 residues. For the CDR3, the DNA is TGTGCCAGCAGCCAACGTGGGAGCCCATACGAGCAGTACTTC. Translation gives CASSQRGSPYEQYF.

The gene calls are TRBV9 and TRBJ2-3; unclear D gene. Deletions cut 3 bases from V and 6 bases from J, with 11 bases between. Germline V gives CDR1 SGDLS, CDR2 YYNGEE. CDR3 length: 13 residues. CDR3: CASSGGLGDTQYF. The CDR3 DNA follows: TGTGCCAGCAGCGGGGGTCTGGGCGATACGCAGTATTTT.

This chain joins TRBV27 and TRBJ1-2; possible D gene TRBD1, 6 bases. V was shortened by 5 bases and J by 2 bases, with 12 bases between the two germline ends. CDR3 length: 14 residues. Germline assignment: CDR1 MNHEY and CDR2 SMNVEV (reference sequence). The CDR3 DNA reads TGTGCCAGCAGTCTTGGGAGGGGGAACTATGGCTACACCTTC. Translated: CASSLGRGNYGYTF.

The gene calls are TRBV19 and TRBJ2-3, with 7 bases lining up with TRBD2. Germline assignment: CDR1 LNHDA and CDR2 SQIVND (reference sequence). Trimming took 5 bases from V and 6 from J; bases not matched to a gene: 11. The length of the CDR3 is 15 residues. CDR3 DNA: TGTGCCAGTAGTTCGACTAGCTCCCTCGGGGATACGCAGTATTTT. Translated, it gives CASSSTSSLGDTQYF.

The gene calls are TRBV13 and TRBJ2-7, with a weak D call TRBD1 (6 bases). The CDR3 is 12 residues long. The V gene's germline CDR1 is PRHDT and CDR2 FYEKMQ (reference sequence). The ends were cut back, 5 bases at V and 7 bases at J, with 12 bases in the middle. The CDR3 sequence: CASSTQGWEQYF. CDR3 nucleotides: TGTGCCAGCAGCACACAGGGTTGGGAGCAGTACTTC.

This chain links TRBV7-9 with TRBJ2-1; D uncertain. In germline, CDR1 is SEHNR, CDR2 FQNEAQ (reference sequence). CDR3 length: 14 amino acids. The V gene lost 5 bases and the J gene lost 5 bases, with 13 bases spanning the gap. This chain's CDR3 is CASSGPSGHNEQFF. The DNA for the CDR3 is TGTGCCAGCAGCGGACCGTCGGGCCACAATGAGCAGTTCTTC. The full variable domain, its missing parts supplied by reference TRBV7-9 and TRBJ2-1, is DTGVSQNPRHKITKRGQNVTFRCDPISEHNRLYWYRQTLGQGPEFLTYFQNEAQLEKSRLLSDRFSAERPKGSFSTLEIQRTEQGDSAMYLCASSGPSGHNEQFFGPGTRLTVL.

The rearrangement uses TRBV5-1 and TRBJ2-7; weak D call: TRBD1 (5 bases). The CDR3 length is 15 residues. Trimming took off 0 bases at V and 6 bases at J, with 16 bases between the two ends. Looked up from germline, CDR1 is SGHRS and CDR2 is YFSETQ. This chain's CDR3 is CASSLATQAISEQYF. CDR3 DNA: TGCGCCAGCAGCTTGGCCACACAGGCCATCTCCGAGCAGTACTTC. Using reference TRBV5-1 and TRBJ2-7 for the parts outside the CDR3, the full variable domain is KAGVTQTPRYLIKTRGQQVTLSCSPISGHRSVSWYQQTPGQGLQFLFEYFSETQRNKGNFPGRFSGRQFSNSRSEMNVSTLELGDSALYLCASSLATQAISEQYFGPGTRLTVT.

Only one count was recorded for this clone. This rearrangement joins TRBV19 to TRBJ1-2, with no clear D. The CDR3 has 13 residues. The V gene lost 6 bases and the J gene lost 5 bases, with 13 bases spanning the gap. Germline lookup yields CDR1 LNHDA and CDR2 SQIVND (reference sequence). This chain's CDR3 is CASRSGTPYGYTF. In DNA form, the CDR3 reads TGTGCCAGTAGGTCAGGAACACCGTATGGCTACACCTTC.

This sequence joins TRBV4-1 and TRBJ2-7; 8 nucleotides align to TRBD2. The germline V gene has CDR1 MGHRA and CDR2 YSYEKL. The CDR3 length is 15 residues. V shed 2 bases, J shed 2 bases, and the junction held 5 bases outside the gene matches. The CDR3 DNA reads TGCGCCAGCAGCCAACCGGGACTAGGTGCCTACGAGCAGTACTTC. Encoded protein: CASSQPGLGAYEQYF.

The V gene is TRBV5-4, the J gene TRBJ1-1; 7 nucleotides match TRBD1. Germline values: CDR1 SGHNT, CDR2 YYREEE (reference sequence). The CDR3 loop spans 16 amino acids. J gave up 4 bases and V 3 bases, and 12 bases lay outside the gene matches. This CDR3 reads CASSSEIDRAATEAFF. CDR3 DNA: TGTGCCAGCAGCTCCGAAATTGACAGGGCGGCCACTGAAGCTTTCTTT.

This chain connects TRBV7-9 to TRBJ2-5; tentatively, D is TRBD1 (5 bases). CDR1 is SEHNR and CDR2 is FQNEAQ in the germline V gene (reference sequence). The CDR3 has 12 amino acids. The V end lost 5 bases, the J end lost 4 bases, and 8 bases lay between the germline ends. The CDR3: CASSLTAETQYF. In DNA, the CDR3 is TGTGCCAGCAGCCTGACAGCAGAGACCCAGTACTTC.

The rearrangement links TRBV27 to TRBJ1-5, with TRBD1 matching over 7 bases. The CDR3 consists of 17 residues. V was clipped by 5 bases and J by 0 bases; unmatched bases: 10. Germline V gene data show CDR1 as MNHEY and CDR2 as SMNVEV (reference sequence). CDR3 loop: CASSTSTGLYSNQPQHF. In nucleotides, the CDR3 is TGTGCCAGCAGTACATCGACAGGGCTTTATAGCAATCAGCCCCAGCATTTT.

The J gene is TRBJ2-7, the V gene TRBV28, with 13 bases aligning to TRBD2. In germline, CDR1 is MDHEN, CDR2 SYDVKM. This CDR3 has 15 residues. Losses at the gene ends were 5 bases for V and 3 bases for J; bases not matched to a gene: 4. CDR3 in DNA: TGTGCCAGCAGTGCAGGACTAGCGGGGGACTACGAGCAGTACTTC. Protein sequence: CASSAGLAGDYEQYF.

V and J are TRBV28 and TRBJ2-5, with 7 bases fitting TRBD1. Germline V CDR1 and CDR2: MDHEN, SYDVKM. V was pared by 11 bases and J by 3 bases, with 15 bases of the junction left unmatched. The length of the CDR3 is 15 residues. In DNA form, the CDR3 reads TGTGCCGCAAGGGGGACAGACGCGATTGAAGAGACCCAGTACTTC. Translated: CAARGTDAIEETQYF.

This clone was observed a single time. The chain joins TRBV11-2 to TRBJ2-7; D may be TRBD1 (5 bases). V dropped 2 bases and J dropped 1 base, with 15 bases sitting between them. Germline-derived CDR1 and CDR2 are SGHAT and FQNNGV. The CDR3 spans 16 residues. CDR3 protein: CASSLNFGAISYEQYF. The CDR3 DNA reads TGTGCCAGCAGCTTAAACTTTGGGGCAATTTCCTACGAGCAGTACTTC.

The chain couples TRBV28 to TRBJ1-2; 8 bases map to TRBD1. The germline V gene has CDR1 MDHEN and CDR2 SYDVKM. The CDR3 consists of 15 residues. Trimming removed 6 bases from V and 5 bases from J; junction bases left unmatched: 11. In DNA form, the CDR3 reads TGTGCCAGCAGGAAGGACAGGGCGTTAGTTTATGGCTACACCTTC. It encodes CASRKDRALVYGYTF.

The genes are TRBV7-3 and TRBJ1-1; perhaps TRBD1 as D (5 bases). CDR3 length: 17 amino acids. CDR1 SGHTA and CDR2 FQGTGA come from the germline V gene. The V gene lost 1 base and the J gene lost 1 base, with 16 bases spanning the gap. The chain's CDR3 is CASSLINGGGANTEAFF. The CDR3, as DNA: TGTGCCAGCAGCTTAATTAACGGTGGCGGGGCGAACACTGAAGCTTTCTTT.

The chain joins TRBV9 to TRBJ2-1; tentatively, D is TRBD1 or TRBD2 (5 bases each). Germline values: CDR1 SGDLS, CDR2 YYNGEE. Trimming took 2 bases from V and 1 from J, leaving 22 bases between them. This CDR3 contains 19 residues. CDR3 sequence: CASSVQNPTPGRSYNEQFF. In DNA form, the CDR3 reads TGTGCCAGCAGCGTCCAAAACCCAACTCCGGGACGTTCCTACAATGAGCAGTTCTTC.

This rearrangement joins TRBV30 to TRBJ2-1, with D unclear. Germline-derived CDR1 and CDR2 are GTSNPN and SVGIG (reference sequence). V was pared by 2 bases and J by 8 bases, with 13 bases between. The CDR3 has 13 residues. The CDR3 loop reads CAWSSGPADEQFF. The CDR3 DNA follows: TGTGCCTGGAGTTCCGGGCCCGCGGATGAGCAGTTCTTC.

The chain joins TRBV16 to TRBJ2-5, with D maybe TRBD2 (5 bases). Germline V gene data show CDR1 as KGHSY and CDR2 as FQNENV. The V gene lost 0 bases and the J gene lost 5 bases, with 13 bases spanning the gap. The CDR3 sequence is 15 residues long. The CDR3 here is CASSQSHGMGETQYF. CDR3 in DNA: TGTGCCAGCAGCCAATCGCACGGGATGGGGGAGACCCAGTACTTC.

The rearrangement links TRBV6-4 to TRBJ2-4, with 13 bases that match TRBD2. In germline, CDR1 is MRHNA, CDR2 SNTAGT. This CDR3 is 15 amino acids long. Unmatched junction bases numbered 4, after V lost 4 bases and J lost 7 bases. CDR3 nucleotides: TGTGCCAGCAGTGGCACGACTAGCGGGAGGAACATTCAGTACTTC. Protein: CASSGTTSGRNIQYF.

The CDR3 here is CASSLGDGLGPQHF. CDR3 sequence (DNA): TGTGCCAGCAGCTTAGGGGACGGCTTGGGGCCCCAGCATTTT. The chain joins TRBV7-9 to TRBJ1-5; D is perhaps TRBD1 (5 bases). This CDR3 has 14 amino acids. Trimming removed 1 base from V and 9 bases from J, with 13 bases in between. The germline V gene encodes CDR1 SEHNR and CDR2 FQNEAQ (reference sequence).

The rearrangement uses TRBV19 and TRBJ2-7, with TRBD2 identical over 11 bases. V shed 5 bases, J shed 5 bases, and the junction held 8 bases outside the gene matches. This CDR3 comprises 15 residues. Germline V gene data show CDR1 as LNHDA and CDR2 as SQIVND (reference sequence). CDR3 bases: TGTGCCAGTAGTTCCACTAGCGGGAGCCCCAACGAGCAGTACTTC. Translation gives CASSSTSGSPNEQYF.

V gene TRBV27 combines with J gene TRBJ2-7; maybe TRBD2 (5 bases). Germline-derived CDR1 and CDR2 are MNHEY and SMNVEV (reference sequence). V gave up 4 bases and J gave up 0 bases, with 10 bases separating them. This CDR3 has 14 residues. The CDR3 here is CASSWAGSSYEQYF. The CDR3 bases are TGTGCCAGCAGTTGGGCGGGTAGCTCCTACGAGCAGTACTTC.

This sequence joins TRBV5-4 and TRBJ1-2; 8 bases line up with TRBD1. V lost 4 bases, J lost 4 bases, and 12 bases stayed unmatched. Germline CDR1 SGHNT, CDR2 YYREEE (reference sequence). This CDR3 contains 16 residues. The CDR3 coding sequence is TGTGCCAGCAGCACACCAGGACAGGGAACAACCTATGGCTACACCTTC. Its translation: CASSTPGQGTTYGYTF.